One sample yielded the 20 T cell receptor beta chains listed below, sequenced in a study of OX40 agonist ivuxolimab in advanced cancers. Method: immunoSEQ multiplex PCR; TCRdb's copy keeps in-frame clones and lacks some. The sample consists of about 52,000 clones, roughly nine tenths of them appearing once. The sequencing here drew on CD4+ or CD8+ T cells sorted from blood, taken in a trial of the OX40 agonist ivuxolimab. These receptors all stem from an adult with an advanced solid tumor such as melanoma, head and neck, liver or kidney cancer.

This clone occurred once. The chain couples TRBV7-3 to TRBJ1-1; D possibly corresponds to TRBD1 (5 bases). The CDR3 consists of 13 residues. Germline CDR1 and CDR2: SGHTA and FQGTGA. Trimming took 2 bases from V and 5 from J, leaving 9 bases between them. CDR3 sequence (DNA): TGTGCCAGCAGCTTACAGGGCAGGACTGAAGCTTTCTTT. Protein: CASSLQGRTEAFF.

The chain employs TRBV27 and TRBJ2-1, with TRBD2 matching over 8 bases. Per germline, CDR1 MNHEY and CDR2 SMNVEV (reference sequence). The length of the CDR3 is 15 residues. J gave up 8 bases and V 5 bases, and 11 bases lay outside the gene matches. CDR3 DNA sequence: TGTGCCAGCAGTCCTCGGGGGGGCCTGGTCTATGAGCAGTTCTTC. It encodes CASSPRGGLVYEQFF.

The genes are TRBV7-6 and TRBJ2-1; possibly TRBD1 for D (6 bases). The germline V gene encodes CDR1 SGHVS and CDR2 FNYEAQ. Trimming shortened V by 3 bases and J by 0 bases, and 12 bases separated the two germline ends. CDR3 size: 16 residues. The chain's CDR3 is CASSLGAESSYNEQFF. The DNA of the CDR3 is TGTGCCAGCAGCTTGGGGGCAGAAAGCTCCTACAATGAGCAGTTCTTC. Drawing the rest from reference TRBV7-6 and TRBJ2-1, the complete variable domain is GAGVSQSPRYKVTKRGQDVALRCDPISGHVSLYWYRQALGQGPEFLTYFNYEAQQDKSGLPNDRFSAERPEGSISTLTIQRTEQRDSAMYRCASSLGAESSYNEQFFGPGTRLTVL.

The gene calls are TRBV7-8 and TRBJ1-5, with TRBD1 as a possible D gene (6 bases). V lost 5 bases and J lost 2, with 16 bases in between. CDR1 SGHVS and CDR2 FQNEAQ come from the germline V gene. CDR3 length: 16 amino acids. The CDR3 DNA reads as TGTGCCAGCAGCCCACAGGGTCTTGCGGGCAATCAGCCCCAGCATTTT. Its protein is CASSPQGLAGNQPQHF.

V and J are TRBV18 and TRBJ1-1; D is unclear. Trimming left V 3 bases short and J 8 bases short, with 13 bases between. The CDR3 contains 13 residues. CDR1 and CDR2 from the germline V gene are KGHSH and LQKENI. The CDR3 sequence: CASSPSSAREAFF. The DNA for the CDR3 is TGTGCCAGCTCACCCTCCTCGGCGAGGGAAGCTTTCTTT.

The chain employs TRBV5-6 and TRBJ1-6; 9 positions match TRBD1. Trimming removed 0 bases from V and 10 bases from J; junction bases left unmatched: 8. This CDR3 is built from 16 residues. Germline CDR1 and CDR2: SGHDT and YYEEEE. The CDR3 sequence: CASSLAAGQGMSPLHF. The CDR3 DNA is TGTGCCAGCAGCTTGGCCGCGGGACAGGGTATGTCACCCCTCCACTTT.

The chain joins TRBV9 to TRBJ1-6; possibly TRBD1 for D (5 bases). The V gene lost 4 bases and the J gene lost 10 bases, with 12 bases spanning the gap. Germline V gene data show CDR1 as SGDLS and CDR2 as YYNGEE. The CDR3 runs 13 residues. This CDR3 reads CASSPREGSPLHF. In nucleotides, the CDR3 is TGTGCCAGCAGCCCCCGGGAGGGGTCACCCCTCCACTTT.

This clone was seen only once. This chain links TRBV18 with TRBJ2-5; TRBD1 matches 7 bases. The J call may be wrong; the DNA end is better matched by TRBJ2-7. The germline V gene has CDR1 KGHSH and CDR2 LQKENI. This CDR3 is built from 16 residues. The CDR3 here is CASSPPDRITPYEQYF. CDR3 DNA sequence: TGTGCCAGCTCACCTCCGGACAGGATAACTCCCTACGAGCAGTACTTC.

The CDR3 loop reads CASSRQGDLLYEQYF. The CDR3 DNA reads as TGTGCCAGCAGCCGCCAGGGGGACCTTCTTTACGAGCAGTACTTC. The gene calls are TRBV9 and TRBJ2-7, with 7 bases that match TRBD1. This CDR3 comprises 15 residues. The germline V gene has CDR1 SGDLS and CDR2 YYNGEE. V lost 4 bases to trimming and J lost 4 bases; unmatched junction nucleotides: 11.

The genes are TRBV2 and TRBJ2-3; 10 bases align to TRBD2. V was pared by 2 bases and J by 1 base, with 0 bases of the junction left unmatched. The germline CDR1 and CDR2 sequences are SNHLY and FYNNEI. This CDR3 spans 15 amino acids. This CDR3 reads CASSELAGGTDTQYF. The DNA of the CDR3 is TGTGCCAGCAGTGAACTAGCGGGGGGCACAGATACGCAGTATTTT.

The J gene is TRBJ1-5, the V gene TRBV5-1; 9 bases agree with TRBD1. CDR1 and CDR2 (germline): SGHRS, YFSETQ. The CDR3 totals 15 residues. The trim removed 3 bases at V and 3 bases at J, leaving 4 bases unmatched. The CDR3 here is CASSWTGENNQPQHF. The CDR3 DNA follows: TGCGCCAGCAGCTGGACAGGGGAGAACAATCAGCCCCAGCATTTT.

CDR3 sequence: CASSEYGGPYEQYF. CDR3 bases: TGTGCCAGCAGTGAATACGGCGGCCCCTACGAGCAGTACTTC. The chain uses TRBV25-1 and TRBJ2-7; D not certain. The CDR3 totals 14 residues. The V gene lost 0 bases and the J gene lost 2 bases, with 8 bases spanning the gap. The germline gives CDR1 MGHDK, CDR2 SYGVNS.

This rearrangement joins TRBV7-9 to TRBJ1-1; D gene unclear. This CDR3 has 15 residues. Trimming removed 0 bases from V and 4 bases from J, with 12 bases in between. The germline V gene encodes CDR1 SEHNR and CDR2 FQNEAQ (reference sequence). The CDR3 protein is CASSLAVGASTEAFF. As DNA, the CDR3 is TGTGCCAGCAGCTTAGCGGTCGGAGCAAGCACTGAAGCTTTCTTT. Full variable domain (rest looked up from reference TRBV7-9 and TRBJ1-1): DTGVSQNPRHKITKRGQNVTFRCDPISEHNRLYWYRQTLGQGPEFLTYFQNEAQLEKSRLLSDRFSAERPKGSFSTLEIQRTEQGDSAMYLCASSLAVGASTEAFFGQGTRLTVV.

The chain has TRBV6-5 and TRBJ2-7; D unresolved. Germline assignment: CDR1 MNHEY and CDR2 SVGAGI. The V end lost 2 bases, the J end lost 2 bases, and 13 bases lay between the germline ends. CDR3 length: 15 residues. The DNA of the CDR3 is TGTGCCAGCAGTTACGGGGTCAGGTCCACCTACGAGCAGTACTTC. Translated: CASSYGVRSTYEQYF.

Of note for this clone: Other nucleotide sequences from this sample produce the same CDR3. Here the CDR3 DNA reads TGCGCCAGCAGCCAGGGACAGGGTAACACTGAAGCTTTCTTT. It translates to CASSQGQGNTEAFF. The chain combines TRBV4-1 with TRBJ1-1, with 9 bases identical to TRBD1. Trimming cost V 3 bases and J 2 bases; bases outside gene matches: 1. Germline values: CDR1 MGHRA, CDR2 YSYEKL. The CDR3 contains 14 residues.

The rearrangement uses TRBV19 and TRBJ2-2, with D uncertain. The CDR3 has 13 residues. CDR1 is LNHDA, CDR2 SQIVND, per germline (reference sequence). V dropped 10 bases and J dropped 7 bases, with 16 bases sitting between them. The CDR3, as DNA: TGTGCCACTTACACGGGTCGTATCGGGGAGCTGTTTTTT. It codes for CATYTGRIGELFF.

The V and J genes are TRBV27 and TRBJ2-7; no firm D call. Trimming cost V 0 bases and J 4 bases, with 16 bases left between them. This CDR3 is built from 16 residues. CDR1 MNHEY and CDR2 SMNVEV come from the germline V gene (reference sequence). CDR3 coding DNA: TGTGCCAGCAGTTTATCATGGGTCATTCACGGTTACGAGCAGTACTTC. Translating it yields CASSLSWVIHGYEQYF.

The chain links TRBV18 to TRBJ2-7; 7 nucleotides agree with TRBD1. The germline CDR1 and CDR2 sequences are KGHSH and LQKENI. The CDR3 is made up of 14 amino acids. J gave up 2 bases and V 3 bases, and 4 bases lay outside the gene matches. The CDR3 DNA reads TGTGCCAGCTCACCCGGGACAGTCACCTACGAGCAGTACTTC. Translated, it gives CASSPGTVTYEQYF.

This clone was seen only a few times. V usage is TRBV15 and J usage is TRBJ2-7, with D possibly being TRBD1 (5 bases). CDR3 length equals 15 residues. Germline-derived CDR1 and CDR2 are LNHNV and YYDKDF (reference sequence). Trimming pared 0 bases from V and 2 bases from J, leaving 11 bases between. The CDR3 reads CATSREQAEAYEQYF. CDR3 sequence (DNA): TGTGCCACCAGCAGAGAACAGGCCGAGGCCTACGAGCAGTACTTC.

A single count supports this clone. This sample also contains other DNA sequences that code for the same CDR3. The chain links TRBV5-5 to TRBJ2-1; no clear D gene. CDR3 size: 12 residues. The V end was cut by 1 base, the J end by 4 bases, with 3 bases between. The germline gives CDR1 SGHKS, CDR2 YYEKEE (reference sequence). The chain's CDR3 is CASSLSYNEQFF. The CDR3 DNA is TGTGCCAGCAGCTTGTCGTACAATGAGCAGTTCTTC.